This T cell receptor beta chain was captured by sequencing in a study of identical twins (dated by TCRdb to between 2015 and 2016). Regarding the complete study: TCR alpha and beta repertoires from monozygotic twins, unrelated adults of various ages and cord blood were deep-sequenced to test whether fetal clonotypes persist. Replicate twin experiments were performed at different times using different library preparation protocols to rule out contamination. Study-wide conclusions, independent of this receptor: Out-of-frame TCR alpha sharing in monozygotic twins was systematically underestimated by recombination models, whereas sharing between unrelated individuals was in agreement with the recombination models. Out-of-frame TCR alpha sequences shared between twins showed an excess of low generation-probability sequences compared with coincidental sharing between unrelated individuals. A weaker excess of twin sharing was found in beta out-of-frame sequences because the signal-to-noise ratio was lowered by fewer shared sequences. Because the same donors could not be followed over many years, conclusions were based on cross-sectional statistical analysis. Invariant T cells such as MAIT and iNKT could partly confound zero-insertion analyses, though diverse VJ usage argued against this for most clonotypes. Abundant cord blood beta clonotypes carried fewer insertions; young adult naive repertoires showed a weaker similar trend, while memory repertoires showed none.

Only healthy Caucasian donors were included. Three pairs of female monozygotic twins, all aged 18 to 29 years, were included in the twin cohort. Positive isolation kits from Invitrogen were used to isolate CD4+ and CD8+ T cell populations. As for this clonotype: Its specific antigen is unknown. Base qualities are not recorded, but no much larger clone differs from it by a single base.

Library creation used 5' RACE. The sequencing machine was an Illumina HiSeq 2000. Template switching added a universal primer binding site, and the final cDNA carried a unique molecular identifier that allowed TCR cDNA molecules to be counted accurately. First-strand cDNA for TCR alpha and beta chains was synthesized from specific primers in the conserved constant-segment region. To control for contamination, every cDNA library carried two barcodes: a SMART-Mk sample barcode plus Illumina barcodes. TruSeq adapter sequences and Illumina sample barcodes were added in two successive PCR steps. The TCR alpha and beta cDNA libraries were sequenced on the Illumina HiSeq platform using custom primers. The study's processing was this. Raw reads were processed with MiGEC to extract unique molecular identifiers, and MiXCR was used to determine CDR3 positions. For each individual, recombination models were inferred using an EM algorithm with the repgenHMM and IGoR tools. Shared clonotype analysis was performed with the tcR package in R, normalizing sharing by the product of cloneset sizes. To study raw recombination free of thymic and clonal selection effects, out-of-frame nonproductive sequences were analyzed. TCRdb itself trimmed the public reads at Q25 with fastp, ran MiXCR and retained productive beta chains. CDR3 protein sequences are deduplicated, and each keeps its most common genes and DNA. The V and J calls, along with clone size, are taken from TCRdb and not from the paper's own processing. For this sample there are about 470,000 distinct CDR3 sequences; approximately 24% appear just once. Over 2.5% of the sample rests with the top ten.

Taken from the germline V gene (reference sequence), the CDR1 and CDR2 loops are DFQATT and SNEGSKA. Inclusive of the bounding cysteine and phenylalanine, the CDR3 is 15 residues long. This entry keeps only the CDR3 DNA: 45 bases, framed from base 1. For this chain, trimming is 0 bases at the V end and 5 bases at the J end, and the number of junction bases without a gene match is 4. The data were also submitted as part of a second study, on T cells expressing NK-cell markers. From the second report: Three sorted T-cell subsets (CD3+CD56+NKG2C+, CD3+CD56+NKG2C- and CD3+CD56-NKG2C+) from about 8 donors had their TCR beta-chain repertoires profiled. Among the eight sequenced donors, only one was HCMV-seronegative, while the other seven were HCMV-seropositive. To restrict sorting to alphabetaTCR-expressing T cells, an anti-gammadeltaTCR antibody was added in several experiments. In roughly six donors, the dominant CD3+CD56+NKG2C+ clonotypes ranked among the top 10 CD8+ clonotypes, making up 1.0-7.0% of CD8+ T cells. Those dominant clonotypes were again the most abundant among CD3+CD56-NKG2C+ cells in a few donors, at about 25-65%. Whether the expanded NKG2C-expressing T cell clones were specific for HCMV antigens was left unclear. The eight sequenced donors were randomly selected healthy volunteers, three men and five women. To determine HCMV serostatus, a commercial ELISA kit was used to detect HCMV-specific IgG in serum. MIGEC handled demultiplexing of the reads and grouping by UMI, while MiTCR was used to assemble and quantify clonotypes. Only TCR cDNA sequences supported by at least two reads were kept to exclude erroneous sequences. The tcR package was used for downstream repertoire analysis, and clonotypes were matched between fractions using CDR3 nucleotide sequence together with V segment. VDJmatch was used to annotate antigen specificity against VDJdb, with one amino acid substitution in CDR3 allowed.

The sample comprised CD4+ T cells sorted from blood. This TCR came from a woman younger than 30 in good health. The chain is encoded by TRBV20-1 joined to TRBJ2-1; TRBD2 fits 10 bases in the junction. The CDR3 region reads CSARDPLAGDNEQFF. The DNA reads as follows: TGCAGTGCTAGAGATCCCCTAGCGGGAGACAATGAGCAGTTCTTC.